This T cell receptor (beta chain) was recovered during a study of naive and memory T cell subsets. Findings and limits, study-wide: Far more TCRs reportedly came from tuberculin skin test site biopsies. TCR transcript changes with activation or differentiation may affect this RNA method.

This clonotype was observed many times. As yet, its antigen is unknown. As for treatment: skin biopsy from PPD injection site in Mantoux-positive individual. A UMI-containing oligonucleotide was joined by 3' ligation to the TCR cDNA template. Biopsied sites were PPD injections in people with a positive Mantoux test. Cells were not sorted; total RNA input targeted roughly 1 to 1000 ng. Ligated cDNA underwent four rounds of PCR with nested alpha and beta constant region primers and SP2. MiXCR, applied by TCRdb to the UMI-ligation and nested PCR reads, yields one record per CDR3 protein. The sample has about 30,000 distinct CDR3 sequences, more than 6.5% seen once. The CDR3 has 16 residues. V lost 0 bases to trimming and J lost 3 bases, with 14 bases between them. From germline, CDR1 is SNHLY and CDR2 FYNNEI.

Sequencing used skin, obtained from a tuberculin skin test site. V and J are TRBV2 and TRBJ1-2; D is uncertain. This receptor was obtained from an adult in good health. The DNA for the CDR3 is TGTGCCAGCAGTGAAGCGGTGTCTGTAGGGCACTATGGCTACACCTTC. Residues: CASSEAVSVGHYGYTF.